This record concerns one TCR beta chain sequence. V was clipped by 4 bases and J by 0 bases; unmatched bases: 15. The CDR3 totals 20 residues. Germline-derived CDR1 and CDR2 are SGDLS and YYNGEE. The sample is drawn from a study of blood T cell repertoires in COVID-19. On the study more broadly: Samples came from the United States, Italy and Spain, spanning acute and convalescent COVID-19. PBMCs, B-cell-depleted T cells, or T cells provided the cDNA or gDNA that made up the material.

In the original analysis: Estimates of nucleated cell counts were drawn from the amplification of reference gene primers. Sequencing was performed with immunoSEQ multiplex PCR; in TCRdb, only in-frame clones are kept and a portion is missing. The V and J calls and the clone size are those of that table, but D and trimming were determined from the DNA. The sample contains a few hundred thousand clones, about nine tenths of which appear only once. The J gene is TRBJ1-6, the V gene TRBV9; 8 nucleotides line up with TRBD1. The sequenced sample consisted of peripheral blood. The source of this sequence is a man aged 55 to 70 who had recovered from COVID-19. The DNA of the CDR3 is TGTGCCAGCAGCTTCAGTCCCGGGACAGGCGTCAGCTCCTATAATTCACCCCTCCACTTT. This sequence encodes CASSFSPGTGVSSYNSPLHF. Full variable domain (outside the CDR3, taken from reference TRBV9 and TRBJ1-6): DSGVTQTPKHLITATGQRVTLRCSPRSGDLSVYWYQQSLDQGLQFLIQYYNGEERAKGNILERFSAQQFPDLHSELNLSSLELGDSALYFCASSFSPGTGVSSYNSPLHFGNGTRLTVT.